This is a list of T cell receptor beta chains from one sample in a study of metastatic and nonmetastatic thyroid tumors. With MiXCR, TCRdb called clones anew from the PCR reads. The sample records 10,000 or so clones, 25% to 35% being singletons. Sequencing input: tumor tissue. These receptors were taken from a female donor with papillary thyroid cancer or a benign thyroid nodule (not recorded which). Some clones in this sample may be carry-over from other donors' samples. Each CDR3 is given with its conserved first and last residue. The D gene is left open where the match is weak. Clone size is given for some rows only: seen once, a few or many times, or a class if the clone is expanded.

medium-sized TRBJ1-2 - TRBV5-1 CASSLGRQGNYGYTF TGCGCCAGCAGCTTGGGCAGGCAGGGGAACTATGGCTACACCTTC
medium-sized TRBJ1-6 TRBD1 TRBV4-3 CASSQVGTGNSPLHF TGCGCCAGCAGCCAAGTTGGGACAGGGAATTCACCCCTCCACTTT
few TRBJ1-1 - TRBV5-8 CASSFSGGAGEAFF TGTGCCAGCAGCTTTTCGGGGGGCGCCGGTGAAGCTTTCTTT
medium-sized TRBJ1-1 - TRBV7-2 CASSLAQTQRAFF TGTGCCAGCAGCTTAGCCCAGACACAAAGGGCTTTCTTT
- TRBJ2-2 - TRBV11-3 CASRRDVNTGELFF TGTGCCAGCAGACGGGACGTCAACACCGGGGAGCTGTTTTTT
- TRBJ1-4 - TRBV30 CAFTGPTNEKLFF TGTGCCTTCACAGGGCCTACTAATGAAAAACTGTTTTTT
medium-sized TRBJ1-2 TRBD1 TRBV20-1 CSARKNTGGWGYTF TGCAGTGCCAGAAAAAATACAGGGGGCTGGGGCTACACCTTC
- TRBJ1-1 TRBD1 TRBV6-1 CASGPGQVAFF TGTGCCAGCGGCCCGGGACAGGTGGCTTTCTTT
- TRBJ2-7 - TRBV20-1 CSARKDGPDEQYF TGCAGTGCACGAAAGGACGGCCCGGACGAGCAGTACTTC
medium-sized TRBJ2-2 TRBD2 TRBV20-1 CSARGASGRPTANTGELFF TGCAGTGCTAGAGGGGCTAGCGGGAGGCCCACAGCGAACACCGGGGAGCTGTTTTTT
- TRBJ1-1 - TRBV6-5 CASSYTGGKGTEAFF TGTGCCAGCAGTTACACGGGGGGCAAGGGCACTGAAGCTTTCTTT
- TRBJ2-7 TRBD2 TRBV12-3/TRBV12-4 CASAHTSGRSEQYF TGTGCCAGCGCTCATACTAGCGGGAGAAGCGAGCAGTACTTC
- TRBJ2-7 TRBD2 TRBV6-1 CASRGLAGFYEQYF TGTGCCAGCAGAGGACTAGCGGGGTTCTACGAGCAGTACTTC
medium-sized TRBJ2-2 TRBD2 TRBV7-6 CASSIGRATGELFF TGTGCCAGCAGCATCGGGAGGGCCACCGGGGAGCTGTTTTTT
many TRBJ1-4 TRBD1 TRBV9 CASSVGTGPTNEKLFF TGTGCCAGCAGCGTAGGGACAGGACCAACTAATGAAAAACTGTTTTTT
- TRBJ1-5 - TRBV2 CASSELGGLNQPQHF TGTGCCAGCAGTGAACTGGGGGGGCTCAATCAGCCCCAGCATTTT
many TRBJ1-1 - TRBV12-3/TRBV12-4 CASSFLNSAEAFF TGTGCCAGCAGTTTCTTAAATTCCGCTGAAGCTTTCTTT
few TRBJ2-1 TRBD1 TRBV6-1 CASSRVTGSYNEQFF TGTGCCAGCAGTCGCGTGACAGGGTCCTACAATGAGCAGTTCTTC
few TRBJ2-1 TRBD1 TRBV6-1 CASRRGSGTGGGEQFF TGTGCCAGCAGAAGGGGCTCCGGGACAGGGGGAGGTGAGCAGTTCTTC
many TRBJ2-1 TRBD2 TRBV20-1 CSASRGGWNEQFF TGCAGTGCTAGTCGGGGAGGGTGGAATGAGCAGTTCTTC
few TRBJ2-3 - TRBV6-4 CASSELGGNTDTQYF TGTGCCAGCAGTGAATTGGGCGGAAACACAGATACGCAGTATTTT
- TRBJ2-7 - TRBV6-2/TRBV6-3 CASSYEAGAYEQYF TGTGCCAGCAGTTACGAAGCAGGGGCCTACGAGCAGTACTTC
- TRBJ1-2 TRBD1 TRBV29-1 CSVGTGGGNYGYTF TGCAGCGTCGGGACAGGGGGTGGTAACTATGGCTACACCTTC
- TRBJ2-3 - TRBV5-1 CASSSRGGGTDTQYF TGCGCCAGCAGCTCTAGGGGGGGAGGCACAGATACGCAGTATTTT
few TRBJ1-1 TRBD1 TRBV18 CASSPLQGAVGTEAFF TGTGCCAGCTCACCCTTACAGGGGGCGGTGGGAACTGAAGCTTTCTTT
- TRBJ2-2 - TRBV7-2 CASSLRRGYTGELFF TGTGCCAGCAGCTTAAGGCGGGGTTACACCGGGGAGCTGTTTTTT